This is a list of T cell receptor beta chains from one sample in a study of control samples from healthy donors and cancer patients. The protocol was immunoSEQ multiplex PCR, while the TCRdb copy is restricted to in-frame clones and leaves out a portion. The data contain over 75,000 clones, just under 85% of them seen just once; the ten biggest clones take up 19%. Sequencing was carried out using blood. The origin of the receptors is a man aged 30 to 39 in good health. Each CDR3 is given with its conserved first and last residue. A D gene is named only where the DNA matches it firmly. Clone size is given for some rows only: seen once, a few or many times, or a class if the clone is expanded.

clone size,J gene,V gene,D gene,CDR3 protein,CDR3 DNA
NA,TRBJ1-5,TRBV30,NA,CAWSTGTSNQPQHF,TGTGCCTGGAGTACTGGGACGAGCAATCAGCCCCAGCATTTT
NA,TRBJ1-4,TRBV30,NA,CAWSATNEKLFF,TGTGCCTGGAGTGCTACTAATGAAAAACTGTTTTTT
few,TRBJ1-2,TRBV25-1,TRBD1,CASSDGTAYGYTF,TGTGCCAGCAGTGATGGGACAGCCTATGGCTACACCTTC
NA,TRBJ1-5,TRBV19,NA,CASSINRVQPQHF,TGTGCCAGTAGTATCAACAGGGTTCAGCCCCAGCATTTT
NA,TRBJ1-2,TRBV24-1,TRBD1,CATLEPGTAHYTF,TGTGCCACCCTCGAGCCCGGGACAGCTCACTACACCTTC
NA,TRBJ1-2,TRBV2,TRBD1,CASRDRKPYGYTF,TGTGCCAGCAGGGACAGGAAACCCTATGGCTACACCTTC
NA,TRBJ2-7,TRBV19,TRBD1,CASSPRTGVFEQYF,TGTGCCAGTAGTCCCCGAACAGGGGTCTTCGAGCAGTACTTC
NA,TRBJ1-6,TRBV7-9,TRBD1,CASSQVTGNPLNSPLHF,TGTGCCAGCAGCCAAGTGACAGGGAACCCTCTCAATTCACCCCTCCACTTT
NA,TRBJ1-3,TRBV7-3,TRBD1,CASSPVGGGDTIYF,TGTGCCAGCAGCCCTGTGGGAGGGGGCGACACCATATATTTT
NA,TRBJ2-1,TRBV3-1/TRBV3-2,TRBD1,CASRHRTGGYRNEQFF,TGTGCCAGCAGACATAGGACAGGGGGATATAGAAATGAGCAGTTCTTC
NA,TRBJ2-5,TRBV5-1,TRBD2,CASSLGPAGNQETQYF,TGCGCCAGCAGCTTGGGTCCAGCGGGGAACCAAGAGACCCAGTACTTC
NA,TRBJ1-2,TRBV18,NA,CASSPPSTGTNYGYTF,TGTGCCAGCTCACCACCGAGCACAGGCACTAACTATGGCTACACCTTC
NA,TRBJ2-6,TRBV30,NA,CAWIRGTRKRGANVLTF,TGTGCCTGGATCAGAGGCACCAGAAAAAGAGGGGCCAACGTCCTGACTTTC
NA,TRBJ1-1,TRBV5-1,NA,CASSRRGMNTEAFF,TGCGCCAGCAGTCGGAGAGGGATGAACACTGAAGCTTTCTTT
NA,TRBJ2-3,TRBV6-5,TRBD2,CASSYRASGVTDTQYF,TGTGCCAGCAGTTATCGGGCTAGCGGGGTCACAGATACGCAGTATTTT
NA,TRBJ2-3,TRBV7-8,NA,CASSLLPGTSTDTQYF,TGTGCCAGCAGCTTACTCCCTGGGACTAGCACAGATACGCAGTATTTT
NA,TRBJ2-5,TRBV5-5,NA,CASSSPGHRQETQYF,TGTGCCAGCAGCTCCCCGGGTCATCGTCAAGAGACCCAGTACTTC
NA,TRBJ2-1,TRBV5-4,NA,CASSLGGLSYNEQFF,TGTGCCAGCAGCTTGGGGGGCCTATCCTACAATGAGCAGTTCTTC
NA,TRBJ1-5,TRBV6-6,NA,CASSYYRSGQPQHF,TGTGCCAGCAGTTACTACAGGAGCGGCCAGCCCCAGCATTTT
NA,TRBJ1-1,TRBV28,NA,CASRAGSAEAFF,TGTGCCAGCAGAGCAGGGTCAGCTGAAGCTTTCTTT
NA,TRBJ1-5,TRBV19,NA,CASSIVLGGNQPQHF,TGTGCCAGTAGTATTGTACTCGGCGGTAATCAGCCCCAGCATTTT
NA,TRBJ2-2,TRBV7-2,TRBD1,CASSLTGANTGELFF,TGTGCCAGCAGCTTAACAGGGGCAAACACTGGGGAGCTGTTTTTT
NA,TRBJ2-3,TRBV10-2,TRBD2,CASGPTSGGRTDTQYF,TGCGCCAGCGGCCCCACTAGCGGGGGACGCACAGATACGCAGTATTTT
NA,TRBJ1-3,TRBV7-9,NA,CASSFGDPGNTIYF,TGTGCCAGCAGCTTTGGGGACCCAGGAAACACCATATATTTT
NA,TRBJ1-3,TRBV2,NA,CASNPLGGNTIYF,TGTGCCAGCAACCCCCTTGGTGGAAACACCATATATTTT
NA,TRBJ1-1,TRBV5-4,TRBD1,CASSSGQGVTAFF,TGTGCCAGCAGCTCCGGACAGGGGGTGACGGCTTTCTTT
NA,TRBJ2-7,TRBV5-8,NA,CASSFTGTQMGFYEQYF,TGTGCCAGCAGTTTCACCGGGACACAGATGGGTTTCTACGAGCAGTACTTC
NA,TRBJ1-3,TRBV7-8,NA,CASSLNRVSSGNTIYF,TGTGCCAGCAGCTTAAACAGGGTCAGCTCTGGAAACACCATATATTTT
few,TRBJ1-1,TRBV5-1,NA,CASSLQGAGTEAFF,TGCGCCAGCAGCTTACAGGGTGCGGGGACTGAAGCTTTCTTT
NA,TRBJ1-2,TRBV7-9,NA,CASSLGSVIYGYTF,TGTGCCAGCAGCTTGGGAAGCGTAATCTATGGCTACACCTTC
NA,TRBJ2-7,TRBV2,NA,CATTLSINYEQYF,TGTGCCACCACTCTCTCTATTAACTACGAGCAGTACTTC
NA,TRBJ1-1,TRBV5-1,NA,CASSLGPMNTEAFF,TGCGCCAGCAGCTTGGGGCCCATGAACACTGAAGCTTTCTTT
NA,TRBJ2-5,TRBV7-3,NA,CASSLSGGPGETQYF,TGTGCCAGCAGCCTCTCGGGGGGCCCGGGGGAGACCCAGTACTTC
NA,TRBJ1-5,TRBV5-8,TRBD1,CASSMGQLNQPQHF,TGTGCCAGCAGCATGGGACAGCTCAATCAGCCCCAGCATTTT
NA,TRBJ1-1,TRBV7-9,NA,CASSLRSQGNTEAFF,TGTGCCAGCAGCTTGAGGAGTCAGGGAAACACTGAAGCTTTCTTT
NA,TRBJ2-2,TRBV19,TRBD1,CASSFYRGRGTGELFF,TGTGCCAGTAGTTTCTACAGGGGGCGAGGAACCGGGGAGCTGTTTTTT
NA,TRBJ1-2,TRBV27,NA,CASRGMQARGGYTF,TGTGCCAGCAGGGGAATGCAGGCCCGAGGAGGCTACACCTTC
NA,TRBJ2-1,TRBV7-9,TRBD1,CASSGQGANEQFF,TGTGCCAGCAGTGGACAGGGGGCAAATGAGCAGTTCTTC
NA,TRBJ1-2,TRBV5-1,TRBD1,CASSYGTGGGYGYTF,TGCGCCAGCAGCTACGGGACAGGGGGCGGCTATGGCTACACCTTC
NA,TRBJ2-5,TRBV6-5,NA,CASTWTAESLYF,TGTGCCAGCACGTGGACGGCTGAGTCCCTGTACTTC
NA,TRBJ2-3,TRBV19,NA,CASSRGDTQYF,TGTGCCAGTAGTCGGGGGGATACGCAGTATTTT
NA,TRBJ1-5,TRBV3-1/TRBV3-2,NA,CASSQEGLQPQHF,TGTGCCAGCAGCCAAGAAGGACTTCAGCCCCAGCATTTT
NA,TRBJ2-7,TRBV5-4,TRBD1,CASSRDSFYEQYF,TGTGCCAGCAGCCGGGACAGTTTCTACGAGCAGTACTTC
NA,TRBJ2-5,TRBV29-1,NA,CSVVSRKEETQYF,TGCAGCGTTGTAAGTCGAAAGGAAGAGACCCAGTACTTC
once,TRBJ2-3,TRBV19,NA,CASSISHWADTQYF,TGTGCCAGTAGTATATCCCACTGGGCAGATACGCAGTATTTT